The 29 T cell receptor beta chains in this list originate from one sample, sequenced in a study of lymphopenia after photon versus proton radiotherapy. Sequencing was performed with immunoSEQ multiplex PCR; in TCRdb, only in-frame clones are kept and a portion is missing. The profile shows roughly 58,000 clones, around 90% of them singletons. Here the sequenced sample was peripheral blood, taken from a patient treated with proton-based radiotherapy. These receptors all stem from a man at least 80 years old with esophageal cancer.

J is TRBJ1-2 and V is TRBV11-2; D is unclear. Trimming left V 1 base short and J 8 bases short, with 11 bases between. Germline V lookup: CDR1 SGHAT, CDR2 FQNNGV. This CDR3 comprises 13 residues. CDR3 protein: CASSLARGLGYTF. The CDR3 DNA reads TGTGCCAGCAGCTTAGCCCGCGGACTCGGCTACACCTTC.

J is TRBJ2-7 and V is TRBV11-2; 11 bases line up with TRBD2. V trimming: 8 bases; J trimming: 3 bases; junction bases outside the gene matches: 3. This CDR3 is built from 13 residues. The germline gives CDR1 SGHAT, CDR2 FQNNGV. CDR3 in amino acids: CASRTSGSYEQYF. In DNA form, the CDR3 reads TGTGCCAGCCGAACTAGCGGGAGCTACGAGCAGTACTTC.

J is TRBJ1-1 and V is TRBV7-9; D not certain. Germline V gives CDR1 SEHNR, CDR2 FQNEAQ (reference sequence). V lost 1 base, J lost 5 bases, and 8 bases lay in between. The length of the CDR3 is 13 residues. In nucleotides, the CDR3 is TGTGCCAGCAGCTTAGTAGCAAAAACTGAAGCTTTCTTT. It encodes CASSLVAKTEAFF.

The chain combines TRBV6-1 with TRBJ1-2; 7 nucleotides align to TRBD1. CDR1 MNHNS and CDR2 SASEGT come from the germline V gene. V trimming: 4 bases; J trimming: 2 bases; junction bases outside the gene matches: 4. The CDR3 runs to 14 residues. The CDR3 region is CASSVGTENYGYTF. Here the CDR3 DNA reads TGTGCCAGCAGTGTGGGGACAGAGAACTATGGCTACACCTTC.

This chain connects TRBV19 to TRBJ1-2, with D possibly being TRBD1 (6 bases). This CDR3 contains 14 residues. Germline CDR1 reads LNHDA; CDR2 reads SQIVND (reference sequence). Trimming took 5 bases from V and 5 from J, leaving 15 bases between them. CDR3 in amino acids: CASSEPGERYGYTF. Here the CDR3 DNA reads TGTGCCAGTAGTGAACCAGGGGAAAGGTATGGCTACACCTTC. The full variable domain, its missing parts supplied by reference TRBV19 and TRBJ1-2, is DGGITQSPKYLFRKEGQNVTLSCEQNLNHDAMYWYRQDPGQGLRLIYYSQIVNDFQKGDIAEGYSVSREKKESFPLTVTSAQKNPTAFYLCASSEPGERYGYTFGSGTRLTVV.

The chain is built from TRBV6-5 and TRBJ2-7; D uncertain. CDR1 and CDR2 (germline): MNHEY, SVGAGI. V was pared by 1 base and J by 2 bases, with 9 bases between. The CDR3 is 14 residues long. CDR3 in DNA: TGTGCCAGCAGTTACTATGAGACACCCTACGAGCAGTACTTC. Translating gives CASSYYETPYEQYF.

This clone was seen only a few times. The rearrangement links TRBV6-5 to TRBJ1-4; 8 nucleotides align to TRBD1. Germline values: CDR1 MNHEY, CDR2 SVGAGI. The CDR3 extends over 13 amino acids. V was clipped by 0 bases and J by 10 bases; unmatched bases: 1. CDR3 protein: CASSYSTGGKLFF. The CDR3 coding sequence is TGTGCCAGCAGTTACTCCACAGGGGGAAAACTGTTTTTT.

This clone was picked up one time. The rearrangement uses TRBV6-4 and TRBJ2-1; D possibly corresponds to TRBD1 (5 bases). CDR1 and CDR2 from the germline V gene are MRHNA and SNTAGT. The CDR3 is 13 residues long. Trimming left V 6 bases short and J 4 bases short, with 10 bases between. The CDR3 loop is CASSVQAYNEQFF. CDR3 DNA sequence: TGTGCCAGCAGCGTACAGGCGTACAATGAGCAGTTCTTC.

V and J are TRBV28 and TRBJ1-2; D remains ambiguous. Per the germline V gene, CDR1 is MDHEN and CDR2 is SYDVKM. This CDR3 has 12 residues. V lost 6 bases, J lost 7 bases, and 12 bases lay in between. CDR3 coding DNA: TGTGCCAGCAGGCTGGACGAACGTGGCTACACCTTC. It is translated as CASRLDERGYTF.

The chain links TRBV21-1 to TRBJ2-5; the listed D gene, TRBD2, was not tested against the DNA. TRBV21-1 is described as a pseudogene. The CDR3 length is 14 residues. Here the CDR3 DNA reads TGTGCCAGCAGCACCTCGGGTTACGGTGAGACCCAGTACTTC. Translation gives CASSTSGYGETQYF.

The CDR3 DNA is TGCACCAGCAGTTGTAGTTGTGCACAAAGTCGGGCCAACGTCCTGACTTTC. Amino acids: CTSSCSCAQSRANVLTF. V gene TRBV1 combines with J gene TRBJ2-6. TRBV1 is noted as a pseudogene. The CDR3 has 17 amino acids.

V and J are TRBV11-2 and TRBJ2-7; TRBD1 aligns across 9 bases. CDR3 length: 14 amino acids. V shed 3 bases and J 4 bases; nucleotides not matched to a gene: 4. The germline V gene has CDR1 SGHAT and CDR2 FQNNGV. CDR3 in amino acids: CASSFGTGTYEQYF. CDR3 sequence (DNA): TGTGCCAGCAGCTTCGGGACAGGGACATACGAGCAGTACTTC.

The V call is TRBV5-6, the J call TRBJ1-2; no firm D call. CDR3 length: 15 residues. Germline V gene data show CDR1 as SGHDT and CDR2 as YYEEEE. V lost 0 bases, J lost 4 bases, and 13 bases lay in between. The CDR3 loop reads CASSLVWVRGYGYTF. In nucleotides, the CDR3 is TGTGCCAGCAGCTTGGTGTGGGTTCGCGGCTATGGCTACACCTTC.

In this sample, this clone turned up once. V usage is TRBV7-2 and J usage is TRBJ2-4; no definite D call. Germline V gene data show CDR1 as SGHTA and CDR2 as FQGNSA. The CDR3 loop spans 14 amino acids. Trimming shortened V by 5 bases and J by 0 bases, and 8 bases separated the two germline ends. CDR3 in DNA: TGTGCCAGCAGCGACGGGCTAGCCAAAAACATTCAGTACTTC. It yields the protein CASSDGLAKNIQYF.

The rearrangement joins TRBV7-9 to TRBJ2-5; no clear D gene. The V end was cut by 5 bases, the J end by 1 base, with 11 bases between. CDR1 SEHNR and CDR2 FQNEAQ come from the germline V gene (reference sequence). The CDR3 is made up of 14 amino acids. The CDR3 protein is CASSVREVQETQYF. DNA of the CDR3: TGTGCCAGCAGCGTACGCGAGGTCCAAGAGACCCAGTACTTC.

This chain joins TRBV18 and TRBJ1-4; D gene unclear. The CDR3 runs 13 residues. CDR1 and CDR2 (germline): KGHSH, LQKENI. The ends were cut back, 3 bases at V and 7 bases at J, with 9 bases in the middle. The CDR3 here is CASSPSSREKLFF. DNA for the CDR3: TGTGCCAGCTCACCGAGTTCGCGTGAAAAACTGTTTTTT.

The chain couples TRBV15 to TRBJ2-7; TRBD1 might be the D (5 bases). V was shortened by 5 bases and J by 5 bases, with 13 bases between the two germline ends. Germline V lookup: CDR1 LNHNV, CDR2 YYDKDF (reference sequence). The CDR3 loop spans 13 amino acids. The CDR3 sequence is CATSRTGLHEQYF. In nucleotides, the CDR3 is TGTGCCACCAGCCGCACAGGTCTCCACGAGCAGTACTTC. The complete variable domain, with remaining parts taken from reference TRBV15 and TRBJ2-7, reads DAMVIQNPRYQVTQFGKPVTLSCSQTLNHNVMYWYQQKSSQAPKLLFHYYDKDFNNEADTPDNFQSRRPNTSFCFLDIRSPGLGDTAMYLCATSRTGLHEQYFGPGTRLTVT.

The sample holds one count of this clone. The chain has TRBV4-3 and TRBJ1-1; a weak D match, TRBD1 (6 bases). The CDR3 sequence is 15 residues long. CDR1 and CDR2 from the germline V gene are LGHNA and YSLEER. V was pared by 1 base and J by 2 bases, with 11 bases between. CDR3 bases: TGCGCCAGCAGCCAAGTACTAGGGGGAAACACTGAAGCTTTCTTT. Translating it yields CASSQVLGGNTEAFF.

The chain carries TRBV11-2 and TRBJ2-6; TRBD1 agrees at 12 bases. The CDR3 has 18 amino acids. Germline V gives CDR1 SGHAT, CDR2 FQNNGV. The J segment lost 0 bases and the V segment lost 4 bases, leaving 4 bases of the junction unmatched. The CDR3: CASSSGTGGTSGANVLTF. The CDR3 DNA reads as TGTGCCAGCAGCTCCGGGACAGGGGGCACCTCTGGGGCCAACGTCCTGACTTTC.

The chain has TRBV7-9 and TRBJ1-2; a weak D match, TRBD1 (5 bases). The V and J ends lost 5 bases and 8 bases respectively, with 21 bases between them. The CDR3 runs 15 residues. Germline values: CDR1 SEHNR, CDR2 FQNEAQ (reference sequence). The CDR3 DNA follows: TGTGCCAGCAGCCGATGGGGCGAGGGGCAGGAAGGCTACACCTTC. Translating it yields CASSRWGEGQEGYTF.

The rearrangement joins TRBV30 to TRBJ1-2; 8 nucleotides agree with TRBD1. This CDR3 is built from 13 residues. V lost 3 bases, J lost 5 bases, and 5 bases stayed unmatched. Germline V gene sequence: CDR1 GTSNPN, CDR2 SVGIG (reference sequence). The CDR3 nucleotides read TGTGCCTGGAGCCGACAGGGGTTGTATGGCTACACCTTC. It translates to CAWSRQGLYGYTF.

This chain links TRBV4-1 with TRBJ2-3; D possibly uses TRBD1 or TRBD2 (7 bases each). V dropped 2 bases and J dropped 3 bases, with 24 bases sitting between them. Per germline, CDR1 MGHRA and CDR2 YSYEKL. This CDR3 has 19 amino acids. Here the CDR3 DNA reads TGCGCCAGCAGCCAACGAACCCCGAGGGGGCTAGCGGAGACAGATACGCAGTATTTT. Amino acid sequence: CASSQRTPRGLAETDTQYF.

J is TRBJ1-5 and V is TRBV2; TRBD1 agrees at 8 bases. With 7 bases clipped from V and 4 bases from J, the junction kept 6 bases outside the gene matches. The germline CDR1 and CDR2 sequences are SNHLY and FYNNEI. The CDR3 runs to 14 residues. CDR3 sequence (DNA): TGTGCCAGCACTAGGACAGGGCGGAATCAGCCCCAGCATTTT. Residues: CASTRTGRNQPQHF.

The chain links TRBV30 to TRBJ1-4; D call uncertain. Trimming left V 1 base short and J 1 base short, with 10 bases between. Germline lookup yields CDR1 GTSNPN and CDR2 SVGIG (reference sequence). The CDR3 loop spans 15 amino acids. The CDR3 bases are TGTGCCTGGAGTGGCCTAGGGTTAACTAATGAAAAACTGTTTTTT. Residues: CAWSGLGLTNEKLFF.

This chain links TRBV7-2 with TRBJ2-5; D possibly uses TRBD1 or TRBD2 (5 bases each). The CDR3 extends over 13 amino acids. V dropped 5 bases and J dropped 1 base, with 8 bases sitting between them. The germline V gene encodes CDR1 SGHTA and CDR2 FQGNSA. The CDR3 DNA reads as TGTGCCAGCAGCCCGGGACGCCAAGAGACCCAGTACTTC. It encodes CASSPGRQETQYF. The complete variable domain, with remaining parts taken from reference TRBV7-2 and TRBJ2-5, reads GAGVSQSPSNKVTEKGKDVELRCDPISGHTALYWYRQSLGQGLEFLIYFQGNSAPDKSGLPSDRFSAERTGGSVSTLTIQRTQQEDSAVYLCASSPGRQETQYFGPGTRLLVL.

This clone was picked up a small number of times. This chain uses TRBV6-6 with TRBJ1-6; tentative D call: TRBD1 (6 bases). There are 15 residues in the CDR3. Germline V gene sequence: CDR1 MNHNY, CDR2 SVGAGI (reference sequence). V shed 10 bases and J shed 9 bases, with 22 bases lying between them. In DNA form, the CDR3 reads TGTGCCACCACGCTACAGGGACCCAAAGGTTCACCCCTCCACTTT. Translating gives CATTLQGPKGSPLHF.

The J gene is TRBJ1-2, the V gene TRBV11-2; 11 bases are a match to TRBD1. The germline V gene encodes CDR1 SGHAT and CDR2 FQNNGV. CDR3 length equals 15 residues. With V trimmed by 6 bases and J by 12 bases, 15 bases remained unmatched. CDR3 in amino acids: CASRQRAWDRGLDTF. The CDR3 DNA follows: TGTGCCAGCAGACAAAGGGCCTGGGACAGGGGGTTGGACACCTTC.

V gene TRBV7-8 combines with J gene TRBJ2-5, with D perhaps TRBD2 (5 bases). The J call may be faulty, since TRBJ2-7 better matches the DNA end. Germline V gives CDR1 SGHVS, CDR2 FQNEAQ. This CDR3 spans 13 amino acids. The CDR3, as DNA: TGTGCCAGCAGCCCTAACGGAGGTAGCGAGCAGTACTTC. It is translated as CASSPNGGSEQYF.

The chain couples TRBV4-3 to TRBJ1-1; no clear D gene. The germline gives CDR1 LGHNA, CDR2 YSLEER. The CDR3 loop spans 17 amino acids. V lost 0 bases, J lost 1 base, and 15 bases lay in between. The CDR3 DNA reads TGCGCCAGCAGCCAAGATAGAAGAAGGAATTGGAACACTGAAGCTTTCTTT. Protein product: CASSQDRRRNWNTEAFF.